This T cell receptor beta chain was sequenced during a study of T cell changes during pregnancy in multiple sclerosis. Some clones are missing from TCRdb's copy, which holds only in-frame ones; the method was immunoSEQ multiplex PCR. The sample has about 59,000 clones, roughly 90% seen once; the top ten hold around 0.85%. This TCR derives from a female donor with multiple sclerosis, enrolled in a pregnancy study. Sequenced here: peripheral blood, sampled before pregnancy.

The CDR3 spells CASGWRQGPYEQYF. CDR3 in DNA: TGTGCCAGCGGGTGGCGACAGGGCCCCTACGAGCAGTACTTC. The V gene is TRBV6-1, the J gene TRBJ2-7, with 7 positions matching TRBD1. In germline, CDR1 is MNHNS, CDR2 SASEGT. The CDR3 extends over 14 amino acids. Unmatched junction bases numbered 9, after V lost 8 bases and J lost 2 bases.